The clone carrying this TCR beta chain was recorded a few times. Its target is not known. Treatment here: roughly 11-day PBMC culture with coronavirus spike peptide pools or control peptides (ViraFEST assay). This record belongs to a study of vaccination and CD4 T cells after COVID-19. The CDR3 consists of 13 residues. Germline CDR1 is SNHLY and CDR2 is FYNNEI. The V end was cut by 6 bases, the J end by 4 bases, with 12 bases between. With the Oncomine TCR Beta short-read assay, DNA from cultured CD4+ T cells was sequenced. TCRdb analysed the PCR reads with MiXCR anew, one entry per CDR3 protein. The table lists tens of thousands of distinct CDR3 sequences, around 45% of them singletons, with 15% to 20% in the top ten.

This receptor was identified in a human donor who received a COVID-19 vaccine. The chain uses TRBV2 and TRBJ1-2, with D possibly being TRBD1 (6 bases). The starting material was CD4+ T cells from blood, cultured in vitro, obtained before SARS-CoV-2 vaccination. CDR3 bases: TGTGCCAGCAGCCGCGGACAGTCCTATGGCTACACCTTC. This sequence encodes CASSRGQSYGYTF.